This entry describes one TCR beta chain. This sample is drawn from a study of T cell responses to AZD1222 COVID-19 vaccine. Clones were read by immunoSEQ multiplex PCR, and TCRdb kept only the in-frame ones, dropping some. Found here are about 130,000 clones, around nine tenths of them singletons; the top ten hold roughly 1%. Germline values: CDR1 LNHDA, CDR2 SQIVND (reference sequence). The CDR3 consists of 13 residues. J was trimmed by 4 bases and V by 7 bases; bases with no gene match: 2. The genes are TRBV19 and TRBJ1-2, with 11 positions matching TRBD1. The sample in question was peripheral blood, obtained 28 days after the second AZD1222 dose. The receptor was derived from an adult who received the AZD1222 COVID-19 vaccine. For the CDR3, the DNA is TGTGCCAGTACCGGGACAGGGGGCTATGGCTACACCTTC. Amino acid sequence: CASTGTGGYGYTF. The full variable domain, completed using reference TRBV19 and TRBJ1-2, is DGGITQSPKYLFRKEGQNVTLSCEQNLNHDAMYWYRQDPGQGLRLIYYSQIVNDFQKGDIAEGYSVSREKKESFPLTVTSAQKNPTAFYLCASTGTGGYGYTFGSGTRLTVV.